The 15 T cell receptor beta chains reported below all come from one sample, sequenced in a study of CD8+CD57+ T cells in acquired aplastic anemia. Patients chosen for sequencing had shown CD8+CD57+ cell expansion by flow cytometry. Using genomic DNA as the template, TCR beta VDJ and CDR3 profiling was carried out. TCRdb redid the calling of the reads with MiXCR, one entry per CDR3 protein. Among under 200,000 distinct CDR3 sequences, roughly 50% were seen once, and the ten largest hold under 2%. The sample taken for sequencing was sorted CD4+, CD8+, or CD8+CD57+ T cells (not recorded which) from PBMCs. The receptors come from a human donor with aplastic anemia.

This clonotype was detected ten times or more. V gene TRBV20-1 combines with J gene TRBJ2-2; TRBD1 might be the D (6 bases). Germline assignment: CDR1 DFQATT and CDR2 SNEGSKA (reference sequence). The CDR3 extends over 18 amino acids. Trimming pared 1 base from V and 7 bases from J, leaving 25 bases between. CDR3 sequence reads: CSARVDGGASWDNGELFF. CDR3 DNA sequence: TGCAGTGCTAGAGTAGATGGTGGCGCGAGTTGGGACAACGGGGAGCTGTTTTTT.

This clonotype came up many times. The chain couples TRBV19 to TRBJ2-7; 9 nucleotides match TRBD1. The CDR3 contains 15 residues. Germline lookup yields CDR1 LNHDA and CDR2 SQIVND (reference sequence). J gave up 3 bases and V 4 bases, and 7 bases lay outside the gene matches. CDR3 sequence (DNA): TGTGCCAGTAGTAACCCGGGACAGGGCCTCTACGAGCAGTACTTC. Encoded protein: CASSNPGQGLYEQYF. Full variable domain (outside the CDR3, taken from reference TRBV19 and TRBJ2-7): DGGITQSPKYLFRKEGQNVTLSCEQNLNHDAMYWYRQDPGQGLRLIYYSQIVNDFQKGDIAEGYSVSREKKESFPLTVTSAQKNPTAFYLCASSNPGQGLYEQYFGPGTRLTVT.

Of note for this clonotype: Given a much more abundant clone one base away, this may be a read error. The chain employs TRBV11-2 and TRBJ1-1; D gene uncertain. Per the germline V gene, CDR1 is SGHAT and CDR2 is FQNNGV. The CDR3 is made up of 12 amino acids. CDR3 in amino acids: CTSSLQNTEAFF. DNA of the CDR3: TGTACCAGCAGCTTGCAGAACACTGAAGCTTTCTTT.

This clonotype came up a few times. This chain uses TRBV2 with TRBJ1-6, with 9 bases fitting TRBD1. CDR3 length equals 14 residues. Trimming took 6 bases from V and 9 from J; bases not matched to a gene: 6. The germline V gene encodes CDR1 SNHLY and CDR2 FYNNEI. Here the CDR3 reads CASSDRDRASPLHF. CDR3 in DNA: TGTGCCAGCAGCGACCGGGACAGGGCTTCACCCCTCCACTTT.

In this sample, this clonotype turned up a few times. J is TRBJ1-2 and V is TRBV25-1; 7 positions agree with TRBD1. This CDR3 has 12 residues. Trimming took 7 bases from V and 7 from J; bases not matched to a gene: 6. CDR1 MGHDK and CDR2 SYGVNS come from the germline V gene. This CDR3 reads CASNRGGSGYTF. CDR3 DNA sequence: TGTGCCAGCAACAGGGGAGGTAGTGGCTACACCTTC.

The chain employs TRBV6-1 and TRBJ1-3; 9 bases match TRBD1. Germline V lookup: CDR1 MNHNS, CDR2 SASEGT. The junction had 2 bases not matched to a gene; V was cut back by 5 bases and J by 0 bases. This CDR3 contains 15 residues. The CDR3 sequence: CASSPDRGSGNTIYF. The CDR3 bases are TGTGCCAGCAGTCCGGACAGGGGCTCTGGAAACACCATATATTTT.

This clonotype was found many times. The genes are TRBV20-1 and TRBJ2-7; either TRBD1 or TRBD2 may fit D (5 bases each). Germline-derived CDR1 and CDR2 are DFQATT and SNEGSKA (reference sequence). The CDR3 length is 13 residues. The V end was cut by 4 bases, the J end by 4 bases, with 14 bases between. The CDR3 region has the DNA TGCAGTGCTACCCCGGGACGGAGATACGAGCAGTACTTC. Translated, it gives CSATPGRRYEQYF.

This clonotype was found many times. The V and J genes are TRBV5-4 and TRBJ1-1; 8 nucleotides line up with TRBD1. The length of the CDR3 is 14 residues. Germline assignment: CDR1 SGHNT and CDR2 YYREEE (reference sequence). Unmatched junction bases numbered 5, after V lost 4 bases and J lost 3 bases. The CDR3 DNA is TGTGCCAGCAGCCTCAGGGGGCGCTACACTGAAGCTTTCTTT. Its protein is CASSLRGRYTEAFF.

This clonotype was picked up many times. The rearrangement uses TRBV6-5 and TRBJ2-7, with TRBD1 matching over 9 bases. The CDR3 loop spans 14 amino acids. Germline V gene data show CDR1 as MNHEY and CDR2 as SVGAGI. Losses at the gene ends were 2 bases for V and 3 bases for J; bases not matched to a gene: 2. Here the CDR3 DNA reads TGTGCCAGCAGTTACGTGGGACAGGGCTACGAGCAGTACTTC. It is translated as CASSYVGQGYEQYF.

The chain recombines TRBV2 with TRBJ2-7, with 9 bases fitting TRBD1. The CDR3 is 15 residues long. Germline V CDR1 and CDR2: SNHLY, FYNNEI. V shed 5 bases and J 1 base; nucleotides not matched to a gene: 6. In DNA, the CDR3 is TGTGCCAGCAGTACCCTCGGGACAGGGTCCTACGAGCAGTACTTC. It translates to CASSTLGTGSYEQYF.

The table lists this clonotype with many counts. This chain joins TRBV11-2 and TRBJ1-2, with D unclear. Germline V gene sequence: CDR1 SGHAT, CDR2 FQNNGV. The CDR3 covers 15 residues. Between the trimmed V and J ends, which lost 0 bases and 8 bases, there was a span of 16 bases. This CDR3 is CASSLDQAVQLGYTF. CDR3 sequence (DNA): TGTGCCAGCAGCTTAGATCAGGCGGTCCAGCTCGGCTACACCTTC.

The chain is built from TRBV2 and TRBJ2-5, with D maybe TRBD2 (6 bases). The germline V and J ends were trimmed by 6 bases and 4 bases, with 15 bases remaining between them. Germline V gene sequence: CDR1 SNHLY, CDR2 FYNNEI. The CDR3 extends over 14 amino acids. CDR3 sequence (DNA): TGTGCCAGCAGCGCGGGGCCAGCGGCAGAGACCCAGTACTTC. Its translation: CASSAGPAAETQYF.

The sample holds many counts of this clonotype. The chain is built from TRBV14 and TRBJ1-2; D unclear. Germline V gene lookup returns CDR1 SGHDN and CDR2 FVKESK. The CDR3 extends over 13 amino acids. V lost 0 bases and J lost 8, with 10 bases in between. In DNA, the CDR3 is TGTGCCAGCAGCCAAGAGGGCGGGCGCGGCTACACCTTC. Translation gives CASSQEGGRGYTF.

The gene calls are TRBV12-3 or TRBV12-4 and TRBJ2-7; D is unresolved. Trimming cost V 3 bases and J 0 bases, with 9 bases left between them. This CDR3 is built from 14 residues. CDR3 amino acids: CASSFGQDSYEQYF. CDR3 DNA sequence: TGTGCCAGCAGTTTCGGTCAGGACTCCTACGAGCAGTACTTC.

This clonotype has a count of ten or more. J is TRBJ1-1 and V is TRBV19, with unresolved D. Germline V lookup: CDR1 LNHDA, CDR2 SQIVND (reference sequence). This CDR3 region has 14 residues. The V end was cut by 0 bases, the J end by 0 bases, with 5 bases between. The CDR3 protein is CASSIDRMNTEAFF. The CDR3 nucleotides are TGTGCCAGTAGTATAGACAGAATGAACACTGAAGCTTTCTTT. The whole variable domain, remainder taken from reference TRBV19 and TRBJ1-1, is DGGITQSPKYLFRKEGQNVTLSCEQNLNHDAMYWYRQDPGQGLRLIYYSQIVNDFQKGDIAEGYSVSREKKESFPLTVTSAQKNPTAFYLCASSIDRMNTEAFFGQGTRLTVV.